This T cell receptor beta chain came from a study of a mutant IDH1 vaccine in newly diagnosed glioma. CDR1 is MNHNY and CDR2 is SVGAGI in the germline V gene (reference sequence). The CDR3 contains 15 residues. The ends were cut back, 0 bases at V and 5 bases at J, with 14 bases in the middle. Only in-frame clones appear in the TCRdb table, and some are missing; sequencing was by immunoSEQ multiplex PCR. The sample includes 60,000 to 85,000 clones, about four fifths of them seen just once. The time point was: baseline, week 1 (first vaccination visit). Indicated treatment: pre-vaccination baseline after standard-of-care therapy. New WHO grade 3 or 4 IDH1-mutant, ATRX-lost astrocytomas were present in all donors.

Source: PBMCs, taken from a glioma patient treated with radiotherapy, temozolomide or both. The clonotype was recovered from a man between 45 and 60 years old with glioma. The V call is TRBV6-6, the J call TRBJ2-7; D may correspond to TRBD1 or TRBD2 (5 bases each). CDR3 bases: TGTGCCAGCAGTTACTCAACTTGGGGGACCCACGAGCAGTACTTC. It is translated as CASSYSTWGTHEQYF.